The source of this TCR beta chain is a study of T-cell reconstitution after alpha-beta-depleted transplantation in children (dated by TCRdb to about 2016). About the investigation overall: The study quantitatively tracked T-cell immune reconstitution after TCRalphabeta/CD19-depleted allogeneic hematopoietic cell transplantation in children using TCR repertoire profiling. Findings and caveats that apply to the study as a whole: About two months after transplant, the apparently early recovery of alphabetaT-cell counts reportedly depended on just several hundred clones that had expanded rapidly and came from non-depleted graft cells. In some patients, the high TCRbeta diversity seen at day 60 was put down to recipient T cells and intrathymic progenitors that had survived conditioning. Over the following months the frequencies of hyperexpanded clones went down, and after one year T-cell counts and TCRbeta diversity were mostly credited to newly produced T cells.

Per the publication, the treatment or condition label means: allogeneic hematopoietic cell transplantation with graft depleted of TCRalphabeta T cells and CD19 B cells. The transplant recipients were children given TCRalphabeta/CD19-depleted allogeneic hematopoietic cell grafts. The library came from PCR. The sequencer was an Illumina HiSeq 2500. Molecular barcoding was employed in the preparation of TCR libraries, with unique molecular identifiers being used to normalize TCRbeta repertoire quantification. The raw public reads went through TCRdb reprocessing: fastp at Q25, MiXCR clone calling, in-frame beta chains kept. Under each unique CDR3 protein, matching rows form one entry showing the most common genes and DNA. Here the sample has some 450,000 distinct CDR3 sequences; 43% occur a single time. In total, the top ten clones hold under 35% of the sample. V is cut back by 8 bases and J by 0 bases, with 8 bases in the junction unmatched. Sequences MNHEY (CDR1) and SMNVEV (CDR2) are obtained from the germline V gene (reference sequence). Reading from cysteine to phenylalanine, the CDR3 counts 15 amino acids. Just CDR3 DNA is preserved here, 45 bases in frame from base 1.

Concerning this clonotype itself: Its specific antigen is unknown. No qualities accompany the bases; no much larger clone lies one base away.

The clonotype comes from a girl aged 2 to 9 with aplastic anemia, due to receive a stem cell transplant. This sequence uses TRBV27 and TRBJ2-3; 7 nucleotides in the junction match TRBD1. The sample in question was PBMCs, obtained before TCRalphabeta/CD19-depleted stem cell transplant. CDR3 sequence: CASALRDRSTDTQYF. The DNA is as follows: TGTGCCAGCGCTTTACGGGACAGAAGCACAGATACGCAGTATTTT.